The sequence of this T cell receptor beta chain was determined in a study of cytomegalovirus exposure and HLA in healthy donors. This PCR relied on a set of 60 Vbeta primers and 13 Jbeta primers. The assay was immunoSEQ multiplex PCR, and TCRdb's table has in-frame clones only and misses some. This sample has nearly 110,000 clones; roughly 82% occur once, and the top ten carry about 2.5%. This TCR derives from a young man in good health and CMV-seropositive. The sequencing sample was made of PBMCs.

CDR3 sequence (DNA): TGCAGCGTTGCGGTTCGGCTAGCGGGGTCGGGAGCCAAAAACATTCAGTACTTC. This codes for CSVAVRLAGSGAKNIQYF. The rearrangement uses TRBV29-1 and TRBJ2-4; 9 nucleotides match TRBD2. Germline trimming cut 4 bases from V and 0 bases from J; bases unmatched to any gene: 13. The CDR3 spans 18 residues. In germline, CDR1 is SQVTM, CDR2 ANQGSEA. The complete variable domain, with remaining parts taken from reference TRBV29-1 and TRBJ2-4, reads SAVISQKPSRDICQRGTSLTIQCQVDSQVTMMFWYRQQPGQSLTLIATANQGSEATYESGFVIDKFPISRPNLTFSTLTVSNMSPEDSSIYLCSVAVRLAGSGAKNIQYFGAGTRLSVL.